This note documents a single T cell receptor (beta chain) sequence. The antigen is unknown. The read ends 3 residues before the CDR3 terminus; that terminus is restored from the germline J gene. This entry comes from a study of Tregs in tolerant kidney transplant recipients. Study-wide background: The nonmyeloablative bone marrow transplants came from related graft donors, with transient mixed chimerism.

General study findings and limits: Validation in larger populations is needed because few patients were studied. Changing PCR primers prevented nucleotide comparison between some patients' samples.

Thawed PBMCs were FACS-sorted into unstimulated CD4+CD25+CD127- regulatory T cells, CD4+CD25- non-regulatory cells, CD4 and CD8 cells. Assay: immunoSEQ multiplex PCR; the TCRdb copy retains only in-frame clones and omits some. The sample holds about 48,000 clones. This CDR3 spans 14 amino acids. V was pared by 10 bases and J by 4 bases, with 8 bases of the junction left unmatched. Per the germline V gene, CDR1 is MRHNA and CDR2 is SNTAGT. The receptor's source is a human donor who received a combined kidney and bone marrow transplant. This chain links TRBV6-4 with TRBJ2-7; the match to TRBD2 covers 12 bases. The sample consisted of CD4+ T cells from blood, taken before the transplant. CDR3 region: CATPLAGGPYEQYF. The covered CDR3 bases are TGTGCCACCCCGCTAGCGGGAGGGCCGTACGAG.